This T cell receptor beta chain was documented in a study of T-cell reconstitution after alpha-beta-depleted transplantation in children. A library of TCRbeta sequences, prepared with unique molecular identifiers, was generated. In TCRdb, the PCR reads were re-called with MiXCR into one record per CDR3 protein. In the table there are 350,000 to 450,000 distinct CDR3 sequences, about a fifth of which are singletons. This TCR came from a human donor who donated a stem cell graft to a child with acute myeloid leukemia. Source: PBMCs from the stem cell graft donor, taken from the stem cell graft.

The CDR3 loop is CSASRRQATSGYGYTF. The CDR3 nucleotides read TGCAGTGCTAGTCGTAGACAGGCAACCTCCGGCTATGGCTACACCTTC. The chain uses TRBV20-1 and TRBJ1-2, with D possibly matching TRBD1 (6 bases). Trimming cost V 3 bases and J 4 bases, with 21 bases left between them. The CDR3 has 16 amino acids. Germline loops: CDR1 DFQATT, CDR2 SNEGSKA (reference sequence).